Presented here are 13 T cell receptor beta chains from one specimen sequenced in a study of shared clonotypes between healthy human individuals. Sequencing used immunoSEQ multiplex PCR; TCRdb keeps in-frame clones, though not all of them. Among 550,000 to 600,000 clones, roughly 79% were seen once, and the ten largest hold 12%. What was sequenced was PBMCs. The source is a woman aged 40 to 50 in good health. Some clones in this sample may be carry-over from other donors' samples.

DNA of the CDR3: TGCGCCAGCAGCCAAGATGAGAATCGCAACGAGCAGTACTTC. It codes for CASSQDENRNEQYF. This chain connects TRBV4-3 to TRBJ2-7; D not certain. The V gene lost 0 bases and the J gene lost 5 bases, with 11 bases spanning the gap. The CDR3 contains 14 residues. Germline V gene data show CDR1 as LGHNA and CDR2 as YSLEER.

This clone was detected only once. The V gene is TRBV28, the J gene TRBJ1-3, with a possible D match to TRBD1 (5 bases). V lost 5 bases and J lost 1, with 12 bases in between. Germline V gene data show CDR1 as MDHEN and CDR2 as SYDVKM. The CDR3 has 15 residues. The CDR3 loop reads CASSRRGGSGNTIYF. The CDR3 bases are TGTGCCAGCAGTCGGCGGGGGGGTTCTGGAAACACCATATATTTT.

The rearrangement joins TRBV7-2 to TRBJ1-4; the D gene is possibly TRBD1 (5 bases). The germline CDR1 and CDR2 sequences are SGHTA and FQGNSA. The CDR3 consists of 15 residues. V shed 4 bases and J shed 0 bases, with 9 bases lying between them. Here the CDR3 reads CASSSQTATNEKLFF. DNA of the CDR3: TGTGCCAGCAGCTCCCAGACAGCAACTAATGAAAAACTGTTTTTT.

This clone showed up just a few times. This chain uses TRBV18 with TRBJ2-5; D is perhaps TRBD1 (6 bases). This CDR3 region has 13 residues. V was pared by 4 bases and J by 5 bases, with 11 bases between. Looked up from germline, CDR1 is KGHSH and CDR2 is LQKENI. For the CDR3, the DNA is TGTGCCAGCTCACTAATAGACAGGGAGACCCAGTACTTC. This gives the protein CASSLIDRETQYF.

A word on this clone: This may arise from a read error, as a much more abundant clone is one base away. J is TRBJ2-7 and V is TRBV27; 8 nucleotides line up with TRBD2. This CDR3 is built from 13 residues. J gave up 2 bases and V 10 bases, and 7 bases lay outside the gene matches. Germline V gene lookup returns CDR1 MNHEY and CDR2 SMNVEV (reference sequence). CDR3 DNA sequence: TGTGCCAACGGGAGGGGTCCCGCCTACGAGCAGTACTTC. Protein: CANGRGPAYEQYF.

The rearrangement joins TRBV27 to TRBJ2-1; D remains ambiguous. The V gene lost 7 bases and the J gene lost 0 bases, with 7 bases spanning the gap. There are 13 residues in the CDR3. Per germline, CDR1 MNHEY and CDR2 SMNVEV (reference sequence). The CDR3 region has the DNA TGTGCCAGCACTGTCTACTCCTACAATGAGCAGTTCTTC. It encodes CASTVYSYNEQFF.

This chain connects TRBV19 to TRBJ1-1; maybe TRBD1 (6 bases). The V and J ends lost 4 bases and 1 base respectively, with 7 bases between them. The CDR3 has 13 residues. The germline V gene has CDR1 LNHDA and CDR2 SQIVND (reference sequence). The CDR3 region is CASSKTGNTEAFF. The CDR3 DNA sequence: TGTGCCAGTAGTAAGACAGGGAACACTGAAGCTTTCTTT.

The CDR3 reads CASQTGNTGELFF. DNA of the CDR3: TGTGCCAGCCAGACAGGGAACACCGGGGAGCTGTTTTTT. This chain links TRBV11-3 with TRBJ2-2; D may be TRBD1 (6 bases). Germline CDR1 and CDR2: SGHNT and YENEEA. The V end was cut by 8 bases, the J end by 1 base, with 8 bases between. The CDR3 length is 13 residues.

V and J are TRBV7-9 and TRBJ1-2; 7 positions agree with TRBD1. CDR3 length: 15 residues. V lost 5 bases to trimming and J lost 4 bases; unmatched junction nucleotides: 10. Germline loops: CDR1 SEHNR, CDR2 FQNEAQ (reference sequence). CDR3 nucleotides: TGTGCCAGCAGCGCCGCTACCAGGGGGACCTATGGCTACACCTTC. Its protein is CASSAATRGTYGYTF.

The chain joins TRBV10-1 to TRBJ2-1; 11 nucleotides agree with TRBD2. The germline gives CDR1 WNHNN, CDR2 SYGVQD (reference sequence). J was trimmed by 5 bases and V by 4 bases; bases with no gene match: 1. There are 14 residues in the CDR3. The CDR3 sequence: CASSGSGRDNEQFF. The CDR3 DNA follows: TGCGCCAGCAGTGGTAGCGGGAGGGACAATGAGCAGTTCTTC.

Concerning this clone itself: The germline gene is not matched at one end of the junction; a read error may be the cause. The chain uses TRBV7-7 and TRBJ2-1; 16 bases are shared with TRBD2. The CDR3 consists of 16 residues. CDR1 SSHAT and CDR2 FNYEAQ come from the germline V gene (reference sequence). This CDR3 is CASSSGLAGGVDEQFF. DNA for the CDR3: TGTGCTAGCAGCTCGGGACTAGCGGGAGGGGTTGATGAGCAGTTCTTC.

In the case of this clone: A far larger clone is one nucleotide away, so this likely arose from a read error. V and J are TRBV27 and TRBJ2-5; D is perhaps TRBD2 (6 bases). In germline, CDR1 is MNHEY, CDR2 SMNVEV (reference sequence). The length of the CDR3 is 17 residues. The germline V and J ends were trimmed by 3 bases and 5 bases, with 22 bases remaining between them. CDR3 loop: CASSLSRLVGGGETQYF. The DNA of the CDR3 is TGTGCCAGCAGTTTGAGCAGACTAGTGGGAGGCGGGGAGACCCAGTACTTC.

CDR3 in DNA: TGTGCCAGCAGTTACGAGTGGGGAAGACCGAACACTGAAGCTTTCTTT. Translating gives CASSYEWGRPNTEAFF. This chain connects TRBV6-5 to TRBJ1-1; D ambiguous. CDR3 length: 16 residues. CDR1 and CDR2 (germline): MNHEY, SVGAGI. Trimming removed 2 bases at V and 1 base at J, with 14 bases between.